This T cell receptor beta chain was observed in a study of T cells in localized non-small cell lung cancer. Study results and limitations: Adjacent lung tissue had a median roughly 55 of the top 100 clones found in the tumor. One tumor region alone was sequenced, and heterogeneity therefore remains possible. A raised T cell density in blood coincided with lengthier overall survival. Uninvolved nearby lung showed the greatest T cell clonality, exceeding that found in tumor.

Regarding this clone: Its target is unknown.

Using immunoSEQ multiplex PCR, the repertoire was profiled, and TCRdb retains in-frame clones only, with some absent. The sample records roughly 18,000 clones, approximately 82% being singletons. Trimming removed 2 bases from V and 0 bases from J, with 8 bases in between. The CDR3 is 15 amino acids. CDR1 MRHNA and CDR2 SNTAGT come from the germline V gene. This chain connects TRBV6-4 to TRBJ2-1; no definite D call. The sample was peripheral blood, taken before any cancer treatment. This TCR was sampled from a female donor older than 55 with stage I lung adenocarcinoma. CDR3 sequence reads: CASSDLGNSYNEQFF. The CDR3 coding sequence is TGTGCCAGCAGTGACCTTGGCAACTCCTACAATGAGCAGTTCTTC.